Listed below are T cell receptor beta chains from one sample, sequenced in a study of T cells in Graves' hyperthyroidism and ophthalmopathy. TCRdb recomputed calls from the multiplex PCR reads with MiXCR, one row per CDR3 protein. This sample has 490,000 or so distinct CDR3 sequences, with nearly 20% found just once. Sequencing was performed on blood. These receptors were collected from a man aged 35-49 years with Graves' ophthalmopathy. The CDR3 runs from the conserved cysteine through the conserved F or W. D genes are given only for firm matches. Size is omitted from some rows. Given values are once, few, many or a class for expanded clones.

d_call,j_call,v_call,clone_size,cdr3_aa,cdr3_nt
TRBD2,TRBJ2-4,TRBV20-1,many,CSARGGGEAKNIQYF,TGCAGTGCTAGGGGGGGAGGGGAAGCCAAAAACATTCAGTACTTC
-,TRBJ2-3,TRBV11-2,-,CASSLVAGHSTDTQYF,TGTGCCAGCAGCTTAGTGGCAGGCCATAGCACAGATACGCAGTATTTT
-,TRBJ1-1,TRBV19,-,CASSRGETANTEAFF,TGTGCCAGTAGTAGGGGGGAGACAGCGAACACTGAAGCTTTCTTT
-,TRBJ1-2,TRBV6-2/TRBV6-3,-,CASRTDLYNYGYTF,TGTGCCAGCCGGACAGATTTATATAACTATGGCTACACCTTC
TRBD1,TRBJ2-1,TRBV11-2,-,CASSTGQGAWNEQFF,TGTGCCAGCAGCACGGGACAGGGGGCATGGAATGAGCAGTTCTTC
TRBD1,TRBJ2-7,TRBV7-9,few,CASSNDRGYEQYF,TGTGCCAGCAGCAATGACAGGGGCTACGAGCAGTACTTC
TRBD1,TRBJ1-1,TRBV7-9,-,CASSSGTGPEAFF,TGTGCCAGCAGCTCCGGGACAGGACCTGAAGCTTTCTTT
-,TRBJ1-4,TRBV11-2,many,CASSLGREEKLFF,TGTGCCAGCAGCTTAGGCAGGGAAGAAAAACTGTTTTTT
-,TRBJ2-5,TRBV30,few,CAWCSLETQYF,TGTGCCTGGTGTAGCCTAGAGACCCAGTACTTC
-,TRBJ1-2,TRBV5-1,-,CASSNTQMNYGYTF,TGCGCCAGCAGCAACACACAGATGAACTATGGCTACACCTTC
-,TRBJ2-3,TRBV7-3,-,CASTPGPYLNDTDTQYF,TGTGCCAGCACCCCAGGGCCATACCTGAATGACACAGATACGCAGTATTTT
TRBD1,TRBJ1-1,TRBV6-2/TRBV6-3,-,CASTEQGWDTEAFF,TGTGCCAGCACCGAACAGGGGTGGGACACTGAAGCTTTCTTT
-,TRBJ1-1,TRBV7-3,-,CASSWTGGEGVTEAFF,TGTGCCAGCAGCTGGACGGGGGGAGAAGGGGTCACTGAAGCTTTCTTT
-,TRBJ2-1,TRBV6-2/TRBV6-3,-,CASSYSRGGPPSSYNEQFF,TGTGCCAGCAGTTACTCGAGGGGCGGCCCACCTAGCTCCTACAATGAGCAGTTCTTC
-,TRBJ2-2,TRBV4-1,few,CASSSVGANTGELFF,TGCGCCAGCAGTAGCGTGGGCGCGAACACCGGGGAGCTGTTTTTT
TRBD2,TRBJ2-3,TRBV4-3,few,CASSQHSGSGGTDTQYF,TGCGCCAGCAGCCAACATAGCGGGAGCGGAGGCACAGATACGCAGTATTTT
-,TRBJ1-4,TRBV7-2,few,CASSLWGELFF,TGTGCCAGCAGCTTATGGGGGGAACTGTTTTTT
TRBD2,TRBJ2-1,TRBV14,-,CASSQVAGGGNEQFF,TGTGCCAGCAGCCAAGTGGCGGGGGGGGGCAATGAGCAGTTCTTC
TRBD1,TRBJ2-7,TRBV11-2,many,CASSRTDQGAVSYEQYF,TGTGCCAGCAGCAGGACGGACCAGGGGGCGGTCTCCTACGAGCAGTACTTC